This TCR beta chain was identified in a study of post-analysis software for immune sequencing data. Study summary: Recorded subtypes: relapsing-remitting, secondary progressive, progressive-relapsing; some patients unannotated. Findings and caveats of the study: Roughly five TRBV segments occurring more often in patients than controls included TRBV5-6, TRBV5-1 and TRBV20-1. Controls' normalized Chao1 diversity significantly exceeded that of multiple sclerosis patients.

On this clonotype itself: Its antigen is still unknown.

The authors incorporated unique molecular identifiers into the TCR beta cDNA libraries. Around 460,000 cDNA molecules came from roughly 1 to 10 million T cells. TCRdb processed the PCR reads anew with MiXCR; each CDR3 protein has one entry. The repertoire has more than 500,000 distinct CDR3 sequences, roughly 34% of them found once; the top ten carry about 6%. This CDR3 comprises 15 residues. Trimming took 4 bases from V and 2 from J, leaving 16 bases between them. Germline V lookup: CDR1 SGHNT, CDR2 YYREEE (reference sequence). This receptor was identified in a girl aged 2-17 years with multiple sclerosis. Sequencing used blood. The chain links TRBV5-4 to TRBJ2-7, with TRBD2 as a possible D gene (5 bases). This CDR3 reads CASSGVAGGPYEQYF. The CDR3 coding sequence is TGTGCCAGCAGCGGAGTTGCGGGCGGACCCTACGAGCAGTACTTC.